This TCR beta chain was profiled in a study of molecular identifiers for immune sequencing clone quantification. The length of the CDR3 is 14 residues. V shed 5 bases and J shed 3 bases, with 11 bases lying between them. CDR1 and CDR2 (germline): SGDLS, YYNGEE. TCRdb redid the calling of the PCR reads with MiXCR, one entry per CDR3 protein. The sample yields under 650,000 distinct CDR3 sequences, about 20% seen once. The chain has TRBV9 and TRBJ2-2, with no clear D. This receptor was taken from a human donor in good health. Some libraries in this study had Jurkat cell RNA spiked in. The material sequenced was naive CD8+ T cells from blood, with Jurkat cell RNA spiked in. Regarding subset: FACS-sorted CD8+CD4-CCR7+CD45RA+ naive T cells. In nucleotides, the CDR3 is TGTGCCAGCAGTCCAGATAAACACACCGGGGAGCTGTTTTTT. Translation gives CASSPDKHTGELFF.